Included here is one T cell receptor beta chain sequence, with context. In assigning cohorts, the study relied on participant-reported clinical history. Either two negative PCRs, clearance, or symptom resolution qualified Cohort 3 donors as recovered. The data were taken from a study of blood T cell repertoires in COVID-19. The CDR3 loop spans 11 amino acids. Looked up from germline, CDR1 is SNHLY and CDR2 is FYNNEI. Trimming shortened V by 6 bases and J by 3 bases, and 4 bases separated the two germline ends. Per the study methods: Nucleated cell counts were estimated from reference gene primer amplification. Measured with immunoSEQ multiplex PCR; TCRdb has only the in-frame clones, and not every one. The V and J calls and the clone size are those of that table, but D and trimming were determined from the DNA. The table has some 100,000 clones, 86% seen once; the top ten hold approximately 2.4%.

The specimen sequenced was PBMCs or T cells enriched from blood (not recorded which). This receptor was taken from a woman between 45 and 65 years old who had recovered from COVID-19. The chain has TRBV2 and TRBJ2-3; no clear D. This CDR3 is CASSSTDTQYF. CDR3 coding DNA: TGTGCCAGCAGCTCGACAGATACGCAGTATTTT.